This TCR beta chain was captured in a study of T-cell memory formation after mild COVID-19. Study-wide points: Some clones that responded turned up in pre-infection memory, which suggests that cross-reactive memory joined in.

MiXCR was run by TCRdb on the 5' RACE reads, yielding one entry per CDR3 protein. Of about 180,000 distinct CDR3 sequences in the sample, about a sixth were seen once. Per germline, CDR1 ENHRY and CDR2 SYGVKD. This CDR3 is 16 amino acids long. Regarding this clonotype: What it binds is not known. A read error may account for a junction end that differs from germline.

The rearrangement links TRBV10-3 to TRBJ2-7; TRBD2 agrees at 10 bases. This TCR was recovered from an adult woman who had mild COVID-19 (a few samples of this study predate the infection). Cell type and time point are not known. Material: PBMCs or a T cell subset sorted from them (not recorded which). CDR3 region: CAISESKAGGSSEQYF. CDR3 coding DNA: TGTGCCATCAGTGAGTCTAAAGCGGGAGGGTCCTCCGAGCAGTACTTC.